The clone carrying this TCR beta chain was picked up many times. Time point described: sample taken at primary tumor resection. TCRs were sequenced from unsorted whole RNA of tumor, nontumor lung or PBMC. Samples were obtained from around 72 donors, all untreated early-stage non-small cell lung cancer patients. One entry per CDR3 protein, called by TCRdb with MiXCR from the 5' RACE reads. The sample yields some 47,000 distinct CDR3 sequences, about 7.6% seen once. This entry belongs to a study of spatial heterogeneity in lung cancer. In germline, CDR1 is LNHDA, CDR2 SQIVND (reference sequence). CDR3 length: 15 residues. The V end lost 5 bases, the J end lost 4 bases, and 15 bases lay between the germline ends.

This clonotype was sampled from a female donor with early-stage non-small cell lung cancer. This chain uses TRBV19 with TRBJ2-1; a possible D gene is TRBD2 (7 bases). The sample consisted of PBMCs, taken at surgery. This CDR3 is CASSAPGGPYNEQFF. The CDR3 nucleotides read TGTGCCAGTAGTGCCCCCGGGGGGCCGTACAATGAGCAGTTCTTC.